This is a list of T cell receptor beta chains from one sample in a study of shared clonotypes between healthy human individuals. Libraries were prepared by immunoSEQ multiplex PCR; TCRdb keeps only in-frame clonotypes and omits some of them. The sample records roughly 1,800,000 clones, about 95% being singletons. The sequencing sample was made of naive CD8+ T cells sorted from blood. These receptors all stem from a man younger than 35 in good health. Both conserved end residues are part of each CDR3. The order of the fields is J gene, V gene, clone size, D gene, CDR3 DNA, CDR3 protein. D genes are given only for firm matches. Not all rows give a size; the values are once, few, many and, for expanded clones, a class.

J gene: TRBJ1-1; V gene: TRBV4-1; clone size: -; D gene: -; CDR3 DNA: TGCGCCAGCAGCCAAGGGTGGGAGATGAACACTGAAGCTTTCTTT; CDR3 protein: CASSQGWEMNTEAFF
J gene: TRBJ1-2; V gene: TRBV30; clone size: once; D gene: -; CDR3 DNA: TGTGCCTGGACCCCTCAGCGGGGGAATGGCTACACCTTC; CDR3 protein: CAWTPQRGNGYTF
J gene: TRBJ2-7; V gene: TRBV9; clone size: -; D gene: -; CDR3 DNA: TGTGCCAGCAGCGTAGATGGGGGATCTCCAACCTACGAGCAGTACTTC; CDR3 protein: CASSVDGGSPTYEQYF
J gene: TRBJ2-7; V gene: TRBV5-1; clone size: -; D gene: -; CDR3 DNA: TGCGCCAGCAGCTTGCGGTCCGGGCCCTCCTACGAGCAGTACTTC; CDR3 protein: CASSLRSGPSYEQYF
J gene: TRBJ2-5; V gene: TRBV6-5; clone size: -; D gene: TRBD2; CDR3 DNA: TGTGCCAGCAGTTTGGCGGGAGCTCTTCCAGAGACCCAGTACTTC; CDR3 protein: CASSLAGALPETQYF
J gene: TRBJ1-6; V gene: TRBV6-1; clone size: -; D gene: -; CDR3 DNA: TGTGCCAGCAGTGAATGGGTCAGGGGAGCCTCACCCCTCCACTTT; CDR3 protein: CASSEWVRGASPLHF
J gene: TRBJ1-5; V gene: TRBV27; clone size: -; D gene: TRBD1; CDR3 DNA: TGTGCCAGCAGTGGAACAGGGGAACCGCCCCAGCATTTT; CDR3 protein: CASSGTGEPPQHF
J gene: TRBJ1-1; V gene: TRBV4-1; clone size: -; D gene: -; CDR3 DNA: TGCGCCAGCAGCCTCCGAGGCGTAAACACTGAAGCTTTCTTT; CDR3 protein: CASSLRGVNTEAFF
J gene: TRBJ2-7; V gene: TRBV4-1; clone size: -; D gene: TRBD1; CDR3 DNA: TGCGCCAGCAGCCCCCGGACAGGGGAGGCCTACGAGCAGTACTTC; CDR3 protein: CASSPRTGEAYEQYF
J gene: TRBJ1-5; V gene: TRBV28; clone size: few; D gene: -; CDR3 DNA: TGTGCCAGCAGTTCCAGAGGTCGGGATCAGCCCCAGCATTTT; CDR3 protein: CASSSRGRDQPQHF
J gene: TRBJ2-7; V gene: TRBV6-1; clone size: -; D gene: -; CDR3 DNA: TGTGCCAGCAGTGAAACCTGGGCAGGGCTATACGAGCAGTACTTC; CDR3 protein: CASSETWAGLYEQYF
J gene: TRBJ2-3; V gene: TRBV5-1; clone size: -; D gene: -; CDR3 DNA: TGCGCCAGCAGCTTGGACACGTTTGTTATGGATACGCAGTATTTT; CDR3 protein: CASSLDTFVMDTQYF
J gene: TRBJ2-7; V gene: TRBV13; clone size: -; D gene: -; CDR3 DNA: TGTGCCAGCAGCTTCCCCAGTTCCTACGAGCAGTACTTC; CDR3 protein: CASSFPSSYEQYF
J gene: TRBJ2-7; V gene: TRBV7-9; clone size: -; D gene: -; CDR3 DNA: TGTGCCAGCAGCTTAGTGTCAGCCCCCTACGAGCAGTACTTC; CDR3 protein: CASSLVSAPYEQYF
J gene: TRBJ2-1; V gene: TRBV9; clone size: -; D gene: -; CDR3 DNA: TGTGCCAGCAGCGTAGGCGGGGGCGAGCAGTTCTTC; CDR3 protein: CASSVGGGEQFF
J gene: TRBJ2-1; V gene: TRBV2; clone size: -; D gene: -; CDR3 DNA: TGTGCCAGCACCTCCGGGGACGGGGGCCCATCCTACAATGAGCAGTTCTTC; CDR3 protein: CASTSGDGGPSYNEQFF
J gene: TRBJ2-5; V gene: TRBV7-9; clone size: -; D gene: -; CDR3 DNA: TGTGCCAGCAGCCTATCGGGGGCCGGCCAAGAGACCCAGTACTTC; CDR3 protein: CASSLSGAGQETQYF
J gene: TRBJ1-5; V gene: TRBV6-1; clone size: once; D gene: -; CDR3 DNA: TGTGCCAGCAGTGGTTGGACACGCAATCAGCCCCAGCATTTT; CDR3 protein: CASSGWTRNQPQHF
J gene: TRBJ1-1; V gene: TRBV4-1; clone size: -; D gene: -; CDR3 DNA: TGCGCCAGCAGCCGAATAGAGAGGACTGAAGCTTTCTTT; CDR3 protein: CASSRIERTEAFF
J gene: TRBJ2-5; V gene: TRBV7-9; clone size: -; D gene: -; CDR3 DNA: TGTGCCAGCAGCTTAGTGGACGGTAGTGAGCAGTACTTC; CDR3 protein: CASSLVDGSEQYF
J gene: TRBJ2-7; V gene: TRBV5-5; clone size: -; D gene: -; CDR3 DNA: TGTGCCAGCAGCTTGGTCCCTCCTTCCTACGAGCAGTACTTC; CDR3 protein: CASSLVPPSYEQYF
J gene: TRBJ2-5; V gene: TRBV6-5; clone size: -; D gene: TRBD2; CDR3 DNA: TGTGCCAGCAGTTATTGGCTAGCGGGGGCCCAAGAGACCCAGTACTTC; CDR3 protein: CASSYWLAGAQETQYF
J gene: TRBJ2-7; V gene: TRBV13; clone size: -; D gene: TRBD1; CDR3 DNA: TGTGCCAGCAGCCCGGCTGGGACAGGGTCCTACGAGCAGTACTTC; CDR3 protein: CASSPAGTGSYEQYF
J gene: TRBJ1-2; V gene: TRBV27; clone size: -; D gene: TRBD1; CDR3 DNA: TGTGCCAGCAGTTTAGGGGGACAGGATGGCTACACCTTC; CDR3 protein: CASSLGGQDGYTF
J gene: TRBJ2-3; V gene: TRBV6-5; clone size: once; D gene: -; CDR3 DNA: TGTGCCAGCAGTTATCATGAGGGTCCAGATACGCAGTATTTT; CDR3 protein: CASSYHEGPDTQYF
J gene: TRBJ1-1; V gene: TRBV7-2; clone size: few; D gene: -; CDR3 DNA: TGTGCCAGCAAGGCTCCTGAAGCTTTCTTT; CDR3 protein: CASKAPEAFF
J gene: TRBJ2-1; V gene: TRBV7-6; clone size: -; D gene: TRBD2; CDR3 DNA: TGTGCCAGCAGCTTAGTGGGGGAGGGCGCTCTCGGGGTTGATGAGCAGTTCTTC; CDR3 protein: CASSLVGEGALGVDEQFF
J gene: TRBJ1-1; V gene: TRBV7-6; clone size: -; D gene: TRBD1; CDR3 DNA: TGTGCCAGCAGCCCAGGGGGCGGCACTGAAGCTTTCTTT; CDR3 protein: CASSPGGGTEAFF
J gene: TRBJ2-7; V gene: TRBV6-5; clone size: -; D gene: -; CDR3 DNA: TGTGCCAGCAGTTACTCTCAACACTACGAGCAGTACTTC; CDR3 protein: CASSYSQHYEQYF
J gene: TRBJ2-1; V gene: TRBV5-1; clone size: -; D gene: TRBD2; CDR3 DNA: TGCGCCAGCAGCCCAGGACTAGCGGGATCGGTTGAGCAGTTCTTC; CDR3 protein: CASSPGLAGSVEQFF
J gene: TRBJ1-4; V gene: TRBV6-5; clone size: -; D gene: -; CDR3 DNA: TGTGCCAGTCAGTCAAGGAGGGGTGAAAAACTGTTTTTT; CDR3 protein: CASQSRRGEKLFF
J gene: TRBJ2-7; V gene: TRBV5-6; clone size: few; D gene: TRBD2; CDR3 DNA: TGTGCCAGCAGCTTGTGGGGGGGCTACGAGCAGTACTTC; CDR3 protein: CASSLWGGYEQYF
J gene: TRBJ2-2; V gene: TRBV4-3; clone size: -; D gene: TRBD2; CDR3 DNA: TGCGCCAGCAGCCAAGGGATAGCGGGAGGGGGCACCGGGGAGCTGTTTTTT; CDR3 protein: CASSQGIAGGGTGELFF
J gene: TRBJ2-1; V gene: TRBV6-5; clone size: -; D gene: -; CDR3 DNA: TGTGCCAGCAGTTACTTAGGGCTAGTTCATGAGCAGTTCTTC; CDR3 protein: CASSYLGLVHEQFF
J gene: TRBJ2-2; V gene: TRBV2; clone size: -; D gene: TRBD2; CDR3 DNA: TGTGCCAGCAGTGGATCTTTAGCGGGCGGGTGGACCGGGGAGCTGTTTTTT; CDR3 protein: CASSGSLAGGWTGELFF
J gene: TRBJ2-2; V gene: TRBV29-1; clone size: -; D gene: -; CDR3 DNA: TGCAGCGCCTGGGACACATTGAACACCGGGGAGCTGTTTTTT; CDR3 protein: CSAWDTLNTGELFF
J gene: TRBJ1-4; V gene: TRBV30; clone size: -; D gene: -; CDR3 DNA: TGTGCCTGGAGTTCACTCAATGAAAAACTGTTTTTT; CDR3 protein: CAWSSLNEKLFF
J gene: TRBJ1-1; V gene: TRBV19; clone size: -; D gene: -; CDR3 DNA: TGTGCCAGTAGTGATACCCTGTGGAACACTGAAGCTTTCTTT; CDR3 protein: CASSDTLWNTEAFF
J gene: TRBJ2-7; V gene: TRBV2; clone size: once; D gene: TRBD1; CDR3 DNA: TGTGCCAGCAGTACTACCGGGACAGGGGAATACGAGCAGTACTTC; CDR3 protein: CASSTTGTGEYEQYF
J gene: TRBJ2-7; V gene: TRBV4-3; clone size: -; D gene: -; CDR3 DNA: TGCGCCAGCAGCCAAGGGTTGACAGACTACGAGCAGTACTTC; CDR3 protein: CASSQGLTDYEQYF
J gene: TRBJ2-1; V gene: TRBV7-9; clone size: -; D gene: -; CDR3 DNA: TGTGCCAGCAGCTCCCTAGAAGGGGAGTCTTACAATGAGCAGTTCTTC; CDR3 protein: CASSSLEGESYNEQFF
J gene: TRBJ2-1; V gene: TRBV30; clone size: -; D gene: -; CDR3 DNA: TGTGCCTGGAGTGTTAGAGGGAATGAGCAGTTCTTC; CDR3 protein: CAWSVRGNEQFF
J gene: TRBJ1-5; V gene: TRBV30; clone size: -; D gene: -; CDR3 DNA: TGTGCCTGGAGTGTTCAGGGGAGTGTCTCCAATCAGCCCCAGCATTTT; CDR3 protein: CAWSVQGSVSNQPQHF
J gene: TRBJ2-3; V gene: TRBV5-1; clone size: -; D gene: TRBD2; CDR3 DNA: TGCGCCAGCAGCTTGACGGCGGGGGGTGGAGATACGCAGTATTTT; CDR3 protein: CASSLTAGGGDTQYF
J gene: TRBJ1-6; V gene: TRBV28; clone size: -; D gene: -; CDR3 DNA: TGTGCCAGCAGTTTATCCGGGAAATATAATTCACCCCTCCACTTT; CDR3 protein: CASSLSGKYNSPLHF
J gene: TRBJ2-7; V gene: TRBV2; clone size: -; D gene: -; CDR3 DNA: TGTGCCAGCAGTTCCAACAGGGAAAGGTCCTACGAGCAGTACTTC; CDR3 protein: CASSSNRERSYEQYF
J gene: TRBJ2-5; V gene: TRBV5-1; clone size: -; D gene: TRBD2; CDR3 DNA: TGCGCCAGCACCCGGGAGGGAGAATACCTTGAGACCCAGTACTTC; CDR3 protein: CASTREGEYLETQYF
J gene: TRBJ2-3; V gene: TRBV10-2; clone size: -; D gene: TRBD2; CDR3 DNA: TGCGCCAGCAGTGAGTGGCGGGGGGGCACAGATACGCAGTATTTT; CDR3 protein: CASSEWRGGTDTQYF
J gene: TRBJ2-2; V gene: TRBV21-1; clone size: -; D gene: -; CDR3 DNA: TGTGCCAGCACACGGACAGACAGGGTGACCACCGGGGAGCTGTTTTTT; CDR3 protein: CASTRTDRVTTGELFF
J gene: TRBJ2-7; V gene: TRBV9; clone size: -; D gene: -; CDR3 DNA: TGTGCCAGCTCCCTATCGGGGGTTTCCTACGAGCAGTACTTC; CDR3 protein: CASSLSGVSYEQYF
J gene: TRBJ1-2; V gene: TRBV27; clone size: -; D gene: -; CDR3 DNA: TGTGCCAGCAGTTTATCCCCGAGAAGCAACTATGGCTACACCTTC; CDR3 protein: CASSLSPRSNYGYTF
J gene: TRBJ1-3; V gene: TRBV2; clone size: -; D gene: -; CDR3 DNA: TGTGCCAGCAGGTTCGGAAACACCATATATTTT; CDR3 protein: CASRFGNTIYF
J gene: TRBJ2-1; V gene: TRBV7-6; clone size: -; D gene: -; CDR3 DNA: TGTGCCAGCAGCCTAGGGGCAGGGGCGCGCAATGAGCAGTTCTTC; CDR3 protein: CASSLGAGARNEQFF